This T cell receptor beta chain was observed in a study of CD8 T cells in ankylosing spondylitis. The sample holds a few counts of this clonotype. This CDR3 comprises 14 residues. Trimming cost V 7 bases and J 2 bases, with 15 bases left between them. CDR1 is SNHLY and CDR2 is FYNNEI in the germline V gene. TCRdb re-called the 5' RACE reads with MiXCR, one entry per CDR3 protein. Here the sample spans a few hundred thousand distinct CDR3 sequences, roughly a tenth being singletons. V usage is TRBV2 and J usage is TRBJ2-7; tentative D call: TRBD2 (8 bases). Sample: blood, either unsorted or a sorted T cell fraction (not recorded which). The source is a male donor with ankylosing spondylitis or in good health (not recorded which). CDR3 sequence reads: CASKGAGGPYEQYF. The DNA of the CDR3 is TGTGCCAGCAAGGGGGCGGGGGGCCCCTACGAGCAGTACTTC. Variable domain in full (rest from reference TRBV2 and TRBJ2-7): EPEVTQTPSHQVTQMGQEVILRCVPISNHLYFYWYRQILGQKVEFLVSFYNNEISEKSEIFDDQFSVERPDGSNFTLKIRSTKLEDSAMYFCASKGAGGPYEQYFGPGTRLTVT.